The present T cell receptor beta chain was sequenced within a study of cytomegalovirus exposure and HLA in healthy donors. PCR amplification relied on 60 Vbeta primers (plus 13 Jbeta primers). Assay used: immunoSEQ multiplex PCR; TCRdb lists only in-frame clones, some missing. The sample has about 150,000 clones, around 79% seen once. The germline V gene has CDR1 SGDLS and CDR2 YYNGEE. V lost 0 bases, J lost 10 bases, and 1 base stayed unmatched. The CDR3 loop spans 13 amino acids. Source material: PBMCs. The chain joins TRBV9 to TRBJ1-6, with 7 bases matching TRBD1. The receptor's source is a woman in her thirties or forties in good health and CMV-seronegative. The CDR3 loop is CASSVGQGSPLHF. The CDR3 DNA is TGTGCCAGCAGCGTAGGACAGGGATCACCCCTCCACTTT.